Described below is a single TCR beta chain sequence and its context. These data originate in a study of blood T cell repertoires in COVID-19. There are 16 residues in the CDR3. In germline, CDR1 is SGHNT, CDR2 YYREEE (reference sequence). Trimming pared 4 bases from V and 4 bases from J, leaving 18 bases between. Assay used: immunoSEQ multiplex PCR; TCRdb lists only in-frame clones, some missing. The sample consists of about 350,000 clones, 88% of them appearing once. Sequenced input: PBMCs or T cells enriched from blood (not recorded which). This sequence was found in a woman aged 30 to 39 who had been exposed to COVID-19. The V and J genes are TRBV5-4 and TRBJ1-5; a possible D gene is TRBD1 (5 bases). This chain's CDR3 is CASSMGGGDRNQPQHF. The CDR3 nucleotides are TGTGCCAGCAGCATGGGAGGAGGGGATAGGAATCAGCCCCAGCATTTT.